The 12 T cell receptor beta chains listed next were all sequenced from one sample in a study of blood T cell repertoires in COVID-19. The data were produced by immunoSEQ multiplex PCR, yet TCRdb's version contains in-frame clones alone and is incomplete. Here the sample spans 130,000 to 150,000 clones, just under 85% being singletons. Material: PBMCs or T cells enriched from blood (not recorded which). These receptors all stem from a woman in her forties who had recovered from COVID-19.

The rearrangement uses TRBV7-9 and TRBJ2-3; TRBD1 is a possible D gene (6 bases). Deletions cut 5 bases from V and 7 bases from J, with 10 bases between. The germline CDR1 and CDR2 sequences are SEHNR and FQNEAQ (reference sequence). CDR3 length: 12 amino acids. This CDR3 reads CASSHRENTQYF. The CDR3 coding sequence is TGTGCCAGCAGCCACAGGGAGAATACGCAGTATTTT.

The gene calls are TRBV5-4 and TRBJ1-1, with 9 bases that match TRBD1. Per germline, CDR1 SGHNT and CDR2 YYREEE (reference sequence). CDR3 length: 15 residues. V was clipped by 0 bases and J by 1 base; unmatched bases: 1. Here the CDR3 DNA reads TGTGCCAGCAGCTTGGACAGGGGGCGGAACACTGAAGCTTTCTTT. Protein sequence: CASSLDRGRNTEAFF.

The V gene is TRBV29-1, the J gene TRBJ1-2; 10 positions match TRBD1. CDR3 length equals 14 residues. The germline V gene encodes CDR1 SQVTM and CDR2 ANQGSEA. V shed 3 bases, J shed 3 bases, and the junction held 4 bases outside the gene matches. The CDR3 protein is CSVDGTGVDYGYTF. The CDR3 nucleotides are TGCAGCGTTGATGGGACAGGGGTTGACTATGGCTACACCTTC.

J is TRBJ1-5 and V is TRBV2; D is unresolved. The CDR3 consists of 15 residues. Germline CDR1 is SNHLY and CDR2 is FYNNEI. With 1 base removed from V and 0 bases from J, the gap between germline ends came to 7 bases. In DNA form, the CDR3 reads TGTGCCAGCAGTGAAGACAGTATTAGCAATCAGCCCCAGCATTTT. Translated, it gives CASSEDSISNQPQHF.

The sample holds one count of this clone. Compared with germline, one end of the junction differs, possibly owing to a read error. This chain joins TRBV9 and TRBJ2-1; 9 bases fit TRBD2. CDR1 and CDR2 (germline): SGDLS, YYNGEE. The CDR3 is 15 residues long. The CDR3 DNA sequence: TGTGCCAGCAGTATTGCAGCGGGGGGCTACGATGAGCAGTTCTTC. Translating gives CASSIAAGGYDEQFF.

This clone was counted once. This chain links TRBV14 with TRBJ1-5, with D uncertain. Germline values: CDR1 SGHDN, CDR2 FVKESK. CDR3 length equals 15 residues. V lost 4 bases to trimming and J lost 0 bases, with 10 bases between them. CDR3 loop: CASSLSVISNQPQHF. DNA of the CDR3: TGTGCCAGCAGCCTATCAGTGATTAGCAATCAGCCCCAGCATTTT.

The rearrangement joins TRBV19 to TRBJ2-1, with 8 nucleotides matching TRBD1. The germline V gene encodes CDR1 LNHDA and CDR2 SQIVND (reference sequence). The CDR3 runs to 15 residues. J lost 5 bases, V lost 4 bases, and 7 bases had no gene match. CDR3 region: CASSSYSTGDNEQFF. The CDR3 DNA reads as TGTGCCAGTAGTAGTTACTCGACAGGGGACAATGAGCAGTTCTTC. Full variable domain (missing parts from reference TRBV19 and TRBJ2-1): DGGITQSPKYLFRKEGQNVTLSCEQNLNHDAMYWYRQDPGQGLRLIYYSQIVNDFQKGDIAEGYSVSREKKESFPLTVTSAQKNPTAFYLCASSSYSTGDNEQFFGPGTRLTVL.

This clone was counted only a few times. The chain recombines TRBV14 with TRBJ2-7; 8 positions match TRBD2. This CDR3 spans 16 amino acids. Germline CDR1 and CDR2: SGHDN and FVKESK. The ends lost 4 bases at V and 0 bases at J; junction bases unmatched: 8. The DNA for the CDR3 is TGTGCCAGCAGCCCCTTTGGGGCGGGAGGCTCCTACGAGCAGTACTTC. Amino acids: CASSPFGAGGSYEQYF.

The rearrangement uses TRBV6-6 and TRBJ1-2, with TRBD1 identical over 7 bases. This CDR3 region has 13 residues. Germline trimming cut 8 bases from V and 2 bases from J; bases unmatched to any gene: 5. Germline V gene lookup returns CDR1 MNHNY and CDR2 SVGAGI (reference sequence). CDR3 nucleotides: TGTGCCAGCCGCCCGGGACAGAACTATGGCTACACCTTC. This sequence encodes CASRPGQNYGYTF.

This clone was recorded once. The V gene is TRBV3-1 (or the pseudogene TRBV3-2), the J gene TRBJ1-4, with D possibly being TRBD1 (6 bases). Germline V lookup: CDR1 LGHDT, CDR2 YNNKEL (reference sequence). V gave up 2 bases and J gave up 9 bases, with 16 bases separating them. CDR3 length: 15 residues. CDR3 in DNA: TGTGCCAGCAGCCAAAGGACCACAGGGCAGAAAAAACTGTTTTTT. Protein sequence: CASSQRTTGQKKLFF.

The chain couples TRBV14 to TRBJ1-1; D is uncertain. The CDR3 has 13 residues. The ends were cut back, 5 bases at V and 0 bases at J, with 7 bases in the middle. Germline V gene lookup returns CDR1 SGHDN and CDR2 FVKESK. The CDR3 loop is CASSSGMNTEAFF. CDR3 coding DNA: TGTGCCAGCAGCTCAGGCATGAACACTGAAGCTTTCTTT.

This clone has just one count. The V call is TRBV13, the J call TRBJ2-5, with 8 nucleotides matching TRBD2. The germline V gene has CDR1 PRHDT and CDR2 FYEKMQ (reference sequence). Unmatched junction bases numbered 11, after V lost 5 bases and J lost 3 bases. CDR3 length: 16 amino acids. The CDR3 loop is CASSPRGRGDKETQYF. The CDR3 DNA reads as TGTGCCAGCAGCCCGAGAGGGCGGGGGGACAAAGAGACCCAGTACTTC.